These 5 T cell receptor beta chains were all obtained from the same sample, sequenced in a study of cytomegalovirus exposure and HLA in healthy donors. PCR was performed using 60 Vbeta and 13 Jbeta primers. Assay used: immunoSEQ multiplex PCR; TCRdb lists only in-frame clones, some missing. The sample lists about 110,000 clones, around 87% occurring once. Sample: PBMCs. Receptors originate from a man in his forties in good health and CMV-seronegative.

The chain has TRBV7-9 and TRBJ1-5; 9 bases are a match to TRBD1. The CDR3 consists of 12 residues. Germline trimming cut 3 bases from V and 15 bases from J; bases unmatched to any gene: 6. CDR1 and CDR2 from the germline V gene are SEHNR and FQNEAQ (reference sequence). CDR3 nucleotide sequence: TGTGCCAGCAGCTTGGGACAGGGCGAATTGCATTTT. Translating it yields CASSLGQGELHF.

The chain combines TRBV5-1 with TRBJ1-6, with 7 bases matching TRBD1. Germline V gives CDR1 SGHRS, CDR2 YFSETQ. This CDR3 is built from 15 residues. J was trimmed by 8 bases and V by 3 bases; bases with no gene match: 8. CDR3 protein: CASSSKGTVDSPLHF. The CDR3 DNA is TGCGCCAGCAGCTCGAAAGGGACAGTGGATTCACCCCTCCACTTT.

The CDR3 DNA reads TGCGCCAGCAGCTTGGCCCCAATTGGACTCCAAGAGACCCAGTACTTC. Translated, it gives CASSLAPIGLQETQYF. This rearrangement joins TRBV5-1 to TRBJ2-5; TRBD2 is a possible D gene (5 bases). The CDR3 runs 16 residues. Germline CDR1 reads SGHRS; CDR2 reads YFSETQ. V lost 0 bases and J 1 base, leaving 13 bases between the germline ends.

The gene calls are TRBV5-4 and TRBJ1-6; 7 nucleotides line up with TRBD1. V was pared by 1 base and J by 7 bases, with 11 bases of the junction left unmatched. This CDR3 spans 17 amino acids. The germline gives CDR1 SGHNT, CDR2 YYREEE (reference sequence). CDR3 coding DNA: TGTGCCAGCAGCTTGTTTCGGGGGGGACAGCTAAATTCACCCCTCCACTTT. Protein: CASSLFRGGQLNSPLHF.

The chain couples TRBV27 to TRBJ2-7; TRBD1 agrees at 12 bases. The germline V gene has CDR1 MNHEY and CDR2 SMNVEV (reference sequence). The J segment lost 2 bases and the V segment lost 2 bases, leaving 16 bases of the junction unmatched. The CDR3 contains 20 residues. DNA for the CDR3: TGTGCCAGCAGTTTACGGACCTCCGGGACAGGGGGCATGCGGGCCTACGAGCAGTACTTC. Protein sequence: CASSLRTSGTGGMRAYEQYF.